These 23 T cell receptor beta chains share one sample of origin, sequenced in a study of cytomegalovirus exposure and HLA in healthy donors. PCR amplification relied on 60 Vbeta primers (plus 13 Jbeta primers). Profiled with immunoSEQ multiplex PCR; TCRdb holds only in-frame clones, not every one. The sample has 110,000 to 150,000 clones, about 70% seen once. Sequenced: PBMCs. Receptor source: a man between 60 and 70 years old in good health and CMV-seronegative.

V is TRBV7-6 and J is TRBJ2-5, with TRBD1 matching 7 bases. The J call may be incorrect, as the DNA end agrees better with TRBJ2-7. The CDR3 contains 14 residues. Germline V CDR1 and CDR2: SGHVS, FNYEAQ. The CDR3 DNA reads TGTGCCAGCAGCTTACCCGACAGGGTATACGAGCAGTACTTC. Amino acid sequence: CASSLPDRVYEQYF.

The rearrangement uses TRBV18 and TRBJ1-5; 9 bases are shared with TRBD1. V trimming: 4 bases; J trimming: 4 bases; junction bases outside the gene matches: 8. Germline CDR1 is KGHSH and CDR2 is LQKENI. The CDR3 runs to 16 residues. CDR3 nucleotide sequence: TGTGCCAGCTCACTATTACAGGGGGCAATTAATCAGCCCCAGCATTTT. Translation gives CASSLLQGAINQPQHF. The whole variable domain, remainder taken from reference TRBV18 and TRBJ1-5, is NAGVMQNPRHLVRRRGQEARLRCSPMKGHSHVYWYRQLPEEGLKFMVYLQKENIIDESGMPKERFSAEFPKEGPSILRIQQVVRGDSAAYFCASSLLQGAINQPQHFGDGTRLSIL.

The V call is TRBV2, the J call TRBJ2-1; D is uncertain. The CDR3 runs to 14 residues. V lost 3 bases and J 6 bases, leaving 12 bases between the germline ends. Germline V gene data show CDR1 as SNHLY and CDR2 as FYNNEI. Here the CDR3 DNA reads TGTGCCAGCAGTGACCAGGCCTACGGCAATGAGCAGTTCTTC. It yields the protein CASSDQAYGNEQFF.

This chain joins TRBV29-1 and TRBJ1-1, with a possible D match to TRBD1 (5 bases). Trimming cost V 6 bases and J 4 bases, with 15 bases left between them. This CDR3 is 13 amino acids long. CDR1 is SQVTM and CDR2 is ANQGSEA in the germline V gene. The CDR3 loop is CSVRAGLGTEAFF. CDR3 DNA sequence: TGCAGCGTCAGGGCAGGGTTGGGCACTGAAGCTTTCTTT.

In its sample, this clone was seen a few times. The CDR3 region is CASSGTLWRIQGDSYEQYF. As DNA, the CDR3 is TGTGCCAGCAGTGGCACCCTCTGGAGGATCCAGGGGGACTCCTACGAGCAGTACTTC. This chain joins TRBV2 and TRBJ2-5; 7 bases fit TRBD1. The J call is in doubt because the DNA end fits TRBJ2-7 better. Looked up from germline, CDR1 is SNHLY and CDR2 is FYNNEI. The CDR3 is 19 amino acids.

This chain connects TRBV5-3 to TRBJ1-3; maybe TRBD1 (6 bases). TRBV5-3 is classed as an ORF, of uncertain function. The length of the CDR3 is 19 residues. The V gene lost 3 bases and the J gene lost 0 bases, with 22 bases spanning the gap. CDR3 amino acids: CARSSTTQGTSGSGNTIYF. The CDR3 region has the DNA TGTGCCAGAAGCTCAACCACCCAGGGGACGTCTGGCTCTGGAAACACCATATATTTT.

The gene calls are TRBV28 and TRBJ2-7, with 9 bases fitting TRBD1. Losses at the gene ends were 6 bases for V and 12 bases for J; bases not matched to a gene: 6. This CDR3 has 11 amino acids. The germline CDR1 and CDR2 sequences are MDHEN and SYDVKM. CDR3 coding DNA: TGTGCCAGCAGCCGCGGGACAGGGCGGTACTTC. Amino acid sequence: CASSRGTGRYF.

The DNA of the CDR3 is TGTGCCAGCAGCTCACGACACTTTCGATTCACAGATACGCAGTATTTT. This gives the protein CASSSRHFRFTDTQYF. The chain employs TRBV11-3 and TRBJ2-3; no clear D gene. Germline lookup yields CDR1 SGHNT and CDR2 YENEEA. This CDR3 is 16 amino acids long. Trimming cost V 4 bases and J 2 bases, with 16 bases left between them.

The chain recombines TRBV9 with TRBJ2-1, with 7 nucleotides matching TRBD1. V trimming: 4 bases; J trimming: 5 bases; junction bases outside the gene matches: 12. Germline-derived CDR1 and CDR2 are SGDLS and YYNGEE. CDR3 length: 16 residues. CDR3 amino acids: CASSPFHRGHDNEQFF. Written as DNA, the CDR3 is TGTGCCAGCAGCCCGTTCCACAGGGGCCACGACAATGAGCAGTTCTTC.

Turning to this clone: A read error may account for a junction end that differs from germline. V is TRBV29-1 and J is TRBJ1-2; D perhaps matches TRBD1 (6 bases). The V gene's germline CDR1 is SQVTM and CDR2 ANQGSEA. CDR3 length: 13 amino acids. The CDR3 protein is CSVEGDGLIPPSF. CDR3 coding DNA: TGCAGCGTCGAGGGGGATGGACTGATACCACCATCCTTC. Based on the CDR3 plus reference TRBV29-1 and TRBJ1-2, the full variable domain is SAVISQKPSRDICQRGTSLTIQCQVDSQVTMMFWYRQQPGQSLTLIATANQGSEATYESGFVIDKFPISRPNLTFSTLTVSNMSPEDSSIYLCSVEGDGLIPPSFGSGTRLTVV.

The V and J genes are TRBV7-2 and TRBJ2-5; 8 bases fit TRBD1. The ends lost 5 bases at V and 5 bases at J; junction bases unmatched: 7. The CDR3 contains 14 residues. In germline, CDR1 is SGHTA, CDR2 FQGNSA. The CDR3 sequence is CASSGQGAQETQYF. CDR3 nucleotide sequence: TGTGCCAGCAGCGGGCAGGGGGCACAGGAGACCCAGTACTTC.

The chain combines TRBV7-3 with TRBJ2-5; tentatively, D is TRBD1 (5 bases). The CDR3 extends over 14 amino acids. CDR1 is SGHTA, CDR2 FQGTGA, per germline. V was trimmed by 2 bases and J by 1 base, leaving 8 bases between them. The CDR3 DNA reads as TGTGCCAGCAGCTTAGGGGCCAGCCAAGAGACCCAGTACTTC. Translated: CASSLGASQETQYF.

The V call is TRBV7-9, the J call TRBJ2-7; D is ambiguous. Trimming removed 4 bases from V and 6 bases from J, with 10 bases in between. Germline CDR1 reads SEHNR; CDR2 reads FQNEAQ (reference sequence). The CDR3 runs to 12 residues. The CDR3 region has the DNA TGTGCCAGCAGCTATCAGGCGAGCGAGCAGTACTTC. Its translation: CASSYQASEQYF.

The CDR3 is CASSLGRQGYSEAFF. CDR3 DNA: TGTGCCAGCAGCTTAGGACGACAGGGGTACTCTGAAGCTTTCTTT. This rearrangement joins TRBV13 to TRBJ1-1, with 8 bases aligning to TRBD1. Germline V gives CDR1 PRHDT, CDR2 FYEKMQ (reference sequence). The V gene end was trimmed by 0 bases and the J gene end by 6 bases; junction bases not matched to a gene: 6. CDR3 size: 15 residues.

V and J are TRBV6-6 and TRBJ2-5; 9 positions agree with TRBD2. The CDR3 sequence is 16 residues long. Losses at the gene ends were 8 bases for V and 5 bases for J; bases not matched to a gene: 15. Germline values: CDR1 MNHNY, CDR2 SVGAGI (reference sequence). This CDR3 is CASGPPGGREDETQYF. In nucleotides, the CDR3 is TGTGCCAGCGGGCCCCCTGGCGGGAGGGAAGATGAGACCCAGTACTTC.

In this sample, this clone turned up once. The V gene is TRBV25-1, the J gene TRBJ1-5, with TRBD1 matching over 7 bases. V lost 3 bases to trimming and J lost 11 bases; unmatched junction nucleotides: 10. The CDR3 has 14 residues. Germline V CDR1 and CDR2: MGHDK, SYGVNS. This CDR3 reads CASSETGRHQAQHF. The CDR3 coding sequence is TGTGCCAGCAGTGAGACAGGGCGCCACCAAGCCCAGCATTTT.

The J gene is TRBJ2-1, the V gene TRBV5-4; 8 positions agree with TRBD2. The germline V gene encodes CDR1 SGHNT and CDR2 YYREEE (reference sequence). The J segment lost 0 bases and the V segment lost 2 bases, leaving 4 bases of the junction unmatched. The CDR3 is made up of 16 amino acids. Written as DNA, the CDR3 is TGTGCCAGCAGCTTTTTTGCGGGAGGCTCCTACAATGAGCAGTTCTTC. Protein: CASSFFAGGSYNEQFF.

This clone showed up just a few times. The V call is TRBV5-6, the J call TRBJ1-3; D uncertain. Germline loops: CDR1 SGHDT, CDR2 YYEEEE. The CDR3 is 14 residues long. Trimming cost V 0 bases and J 0 bases, with 4 bases left between them. The CDR3 DNA sequence: TGTGCCAGCAGCTTGGACAGCTCTGGAAACACCATATATTTT. Encoded protein: CASSLDSSGNTIYF.

The chain uses TRBV11-3 and TRBJ2-3; D possibly corresponds to TRBD2 (5 bases). CDR1 is SGHNT, CDR2 YENEEA, per germline. The CDR3 contains 13 residues. Trimming cost V 0 bases and J 8 bases, with 9 bases left between them. The DNA of the CDR3 is TGTGCCAGCAGCTTAGATTCCCGGGGTACGCAGTATTTT. This codes for CASSLDSRGTQYF.

A single count supports this clone. J is TRBJ2-1 and V is TRBV5-1, with TRBD2 matching 7 bases. CDR1 is SGHRS and CDR2 is YFSETQ in the germline V gene. The CDR3 covers 16 residues. The V and J ends lost 0 bases and 9 bases, in that order; junction bases with no gene match: 12. CDR3 loop: CASSLDAGVSTGEQFF. CDR3 DNA: TGCGCCAGCAGCTTGGACGCGGGAGTCAGTACAGGTGAGCAGTTCTTC.

The CDR3 DNA reads as TGTGCCAGTAGTATATCTCGGGACACTGAAGCTTTCTTT. As protein: CASSISRDTEAFF. The chain uses TRBV19 and TRBJ1-1, with unresolved D. In germline, CDR1 is LNHDA, CDR2 SQIVND (reference sequence). Trimming removed 2 bases at V and 3 bases at J, with 7 bases between. The CDR3 is made up of 13 amino acids.

The J gene is TRBJ1-6, the V gene TRBV30; 7 bases fit TRBD1. V was clipped by 3 bases and J by 10 bases; unmatched bases: 9. This CDR3 spans 14 amino acids. Looked up from germline, CDR1 is GTSNPN and CDR2 is SVGIG (reference sequence). The CDR3 nucleotides are TGTGCCTGGAGAGCATCAGGGACAGCCTCACCCCTCCACTTT. Amino acids: CAWRASGTASPLHF. Based on the CDR3 plus reference TRBV30 and TRBJ1-6, the full variable domain is SQTIHQWPATLVQPVGSPLSLECTVEGTSNPNLYWYRQAAGRGLQLLFYSVGIGQISSEVPQNLSASRPQDRQFILSSKKLLLSDSGFYLCAWRASGTASPLHFGNGTRLTVT.

V is TRBV27 and J is TRBJ2-3, with TRBD1 identical over 7 bases. J gave up 5 bases and V 2 bases, and 7 bases lay outside the gene matches. This CDR3 comprises 15 residues. Germline V lookup: CDR1 MNHEY, CDR2 SMNVEV (reference sequence). The CDR3 loop is CASSLKGQGVDTQYF. The CDR3 DNA reads as TGTGCCAGCAGTTTAAAGGGGCAGGGGGTAGATACGCAGTATTTT.